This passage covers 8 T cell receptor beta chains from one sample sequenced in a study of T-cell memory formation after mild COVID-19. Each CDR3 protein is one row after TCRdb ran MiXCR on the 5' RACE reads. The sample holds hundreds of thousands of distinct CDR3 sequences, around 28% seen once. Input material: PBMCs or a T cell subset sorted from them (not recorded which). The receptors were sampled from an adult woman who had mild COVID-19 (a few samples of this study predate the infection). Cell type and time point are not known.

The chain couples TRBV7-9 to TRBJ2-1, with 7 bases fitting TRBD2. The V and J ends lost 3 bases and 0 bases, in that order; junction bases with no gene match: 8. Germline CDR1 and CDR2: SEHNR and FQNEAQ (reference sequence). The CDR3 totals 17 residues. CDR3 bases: TGTGCCAGCAGCTTTATTCCGGGGGGATTCTCCTACAATGAGCAGTTCTTC. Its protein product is CASSFIPGGFSYNEQFF.

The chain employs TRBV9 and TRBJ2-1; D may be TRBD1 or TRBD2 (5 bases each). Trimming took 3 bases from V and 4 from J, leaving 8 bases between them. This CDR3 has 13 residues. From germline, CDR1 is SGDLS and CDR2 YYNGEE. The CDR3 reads CASSGGGYNEQFF. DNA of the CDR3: TGTGCCAGCAGCGGTGGGGGTTACAATGAGCAGTTCTTC.

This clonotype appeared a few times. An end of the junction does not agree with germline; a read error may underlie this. The CDR3 nucleotides are TGTGCCAGCTGTGATCGGCAGATCTACGAGCAGTACTTC. Its protein product is CASCDRQIYEQYF. The V call is TRBV2, the J call TRBJ2-7; D ambiguous. The germline V gene has CDR1 SNHLY and CDR2 FYNNEI. The CDR3 contains 13 residues.

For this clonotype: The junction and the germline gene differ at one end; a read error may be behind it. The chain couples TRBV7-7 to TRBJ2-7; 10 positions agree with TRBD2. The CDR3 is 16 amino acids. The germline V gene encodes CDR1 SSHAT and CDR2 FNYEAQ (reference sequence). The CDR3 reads CASSLGASGSSYEQYF. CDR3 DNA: TGTGCTAGCAGCTTAGGGGCTAGCGGGAGTTCCTACGAGCAGTACTTC.

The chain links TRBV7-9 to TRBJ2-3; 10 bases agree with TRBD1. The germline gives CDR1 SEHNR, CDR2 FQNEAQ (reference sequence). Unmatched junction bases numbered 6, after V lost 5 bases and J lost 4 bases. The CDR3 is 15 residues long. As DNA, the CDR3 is TGTGCCAGCAGCGCGACAGGGGGCGACGCAGATACGCAGTATTTT. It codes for CASSATGGDADTQYF. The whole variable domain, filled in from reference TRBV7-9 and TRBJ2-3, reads DTGVSQNPRHKITKRGQNVTFRCDPISEHNRLYWYRQTLGQGPEFLTYFQNEAQLEKSRLLSDRFSAERPKGSFSTLEIQRTEQGDSAMYLCASSATGGDADTQYFGPGTRLTVL.

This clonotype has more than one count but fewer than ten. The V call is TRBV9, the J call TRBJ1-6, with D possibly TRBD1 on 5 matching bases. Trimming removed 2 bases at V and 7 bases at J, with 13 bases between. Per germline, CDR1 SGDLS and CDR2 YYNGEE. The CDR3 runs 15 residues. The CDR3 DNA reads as TGTGCCAGCAGCGTTGCGGGGCAGTGGAATTCACCCCTCCACTTT. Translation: CASSVAGQWNSPLHF.

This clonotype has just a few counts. The CDR3 coding sequence is TGTGCCAGCAGCTTAGGCGGGAGGGCCAAGGTTGAGCAGTTCTTC. It is translated as CASSLGGRAKVEQFF. J is TRBJ2-1 and V is TRBV7-2, with TRBD2 identical over 9 bases. The CDR3 consists of 15 residues. After removal of 1 base from V and 9 bases from J, the junction contained 7 bases not matched to a gene. Germline lookup yields CDR1 SGHTA and CDR2 FQGNSA.

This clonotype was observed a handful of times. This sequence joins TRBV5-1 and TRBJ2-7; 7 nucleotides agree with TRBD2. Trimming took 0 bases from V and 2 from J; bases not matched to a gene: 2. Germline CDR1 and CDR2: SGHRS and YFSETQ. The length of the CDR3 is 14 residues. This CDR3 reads CASSLGREAYEQYF. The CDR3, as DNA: TGCGCCAGCAGCTTGGGACGGGAGGCCTACGAGCAGTACTTC.